This TCR beta chain is drawn from a study of cytomegalovirus exposure and HLA in healthy donors. On the study more broadly: Of the donors genotyped, several hundred in all, 80% to 85% fell in the Caucasian-associated ancestry cluster.

60 Vbeta and 13 Jbeta primers were used in PCR. The method was immunoSEQ multiplex PCR; TCRdb's version includes in-frame clones alone and lacks a portion of them. The data show 150,000 to 200,000 clones, around 76% seen once. Regarding the study as a whole: The authors listed approximately 150 TCR beta chains as cytomegalovirus-associated. Relative to the roughly 700-donor mean, N-insertions were reportedly fewer in an Asian-associated ancestry cluster in a later analysis. For most TCR beta V segments, an earlier analysis put the productive rate at about 87% or about 30% of the time.

With regard to this clone: Its target is not known.

V was pared by 2 bases and J by 4 bases, with 11 bases between. This CDR3 region has 14 residues. Germline CDR1 and CDR2: MNHNY and SVGAGI (reference sequence). The chain recombines TRBV6-6 with TRBJ2-5; D is unresolved. The origin of this receptor is a female donor in good health and CMV-seronegative. Material: PBMCs. The CDR3 protein is CASSYDGQIETQYF. DNA for the CDR3: TGTGCCAGCAGTTACGATGGCCAGATAGAGACCCAGTACTTC.